The clone carrying this T cell receptor beta chain was detected many times. This record belongs to a study of neurological immune-mediated disorders. TCRdb independently ran MiXCR on the 5' RACE reads; one entry per CDR3 protein. The sample contains about 52,000 distinct CDR3 sequences, less than 4% of which appear only once. The germline V gene encodes CDR1 MNHNS and CDR2 SASEGT. The length of the CDR3 is 16 residues. Deletions cut 2 bases from V and 1 base from J, with 13 bases between. The clonotype comes from a man between 60 and 70 years old with multiple sclerosis. The rearrangement uses TRBV6-1 and TRBJ2-3, with D tentatively TRBD1 or TRBD2 (5 bases each). The sequenced sample consisted of PBMCs. This CDR3 is CASSEKRGGRTDTQYF. CDR3 in DNA: TGTGCCAGCAGTGAAAAGAGGGGCGGCCGCACAGATACGCAGTATTTT.